The 11 T cell receptor beta chains below all came from one sample that was sequenced in a study of blood T cell repertoires in COVID-19. The protocol was immunoSEQ multiplex PCR, while the TCRdb copy is restricted to in-frame clones and leaves out a portion. The repertoire holds roughly 250,000 clones, with 65% to 85% as singletons. The sequencing sample was made of peripheral blood. The receptors come from a woman in her thirties or forties who had recovered from COVID-19.

DNA of the CDR3: TGTGCCAGCAGTCTGACATTGTATGGCTACACCTTC. Translation gives CASSLTLYGYTF. The rearrangement links TRBV28 to TRBJ1-2; D gene ambiguous. Deletions cut 5 bases from V and 5 bases from J, with 9 bases between. CDR1 and CDR2 (germline): MDHEN, SYDVKM. The CDR3 extends over 12 amino acids.

The table lists this clone with a count of one. The V call is TRBV28, the J call TRBJ1-2; perhaps TRBD1 as D (6 bases). The V end was cut by 6 bases, the J end by 2 bases, with 19 bases between. Germline V CDR1 and CDR2: MDHEN, SYDVKM. CDR3 size: 16 residues. The CDR3 nucleotides read TGTGCCAGCAGCCGCGGACAGAAGAGCTTAAACTATGGCTACACCTTC. This gives the protein CASSRGQKSLNYGYTF.

This clone showed up just a few times. CDR3 sequence: CASSLEGDVLTF. The CDR3 DNA reads TGTGCCAGCAGCTTAGAGGGGGACGTCCTGACTTTC. This rearrangement joins TRBV7-8 to TRBJ2-6; a possible D gene is TRBD1 (6 bases). This CDR3 region has 12 residues. V was cut by 1 base and J by 11 bases, with 6 bases left in between. Germline CDR1 is SGHVS and CDR2 is FQNEAQ.

This clone was found once. The chain recombines TRBV9 with TRBJ2-1; TRBD1 matches at 9 bases. CDR3 length equals 17 residues. V trimming: 0 bases; J trimming: 5 bases; junction bases outside the gene matches: 9. Germline V gene sequence: CDR1 SGDLS, CDR2 YYNGEE. CDR3 sequence (DNA): TGTGCCAGCAGCGTAGGCCCGGGACAGGGAGGGGACAATGAGCAGTTCTTC. This gives the protein CASSVGPGQGGDNEQFF.

V and J are TRBV10-3 and TRBJ1-3; a weak D match, TRBD1 (5 bases). CDR1 ENHRY and CDR2 SYGVKD come from the germline V gene. The ends were cut back, 4 bases at V and 4 bases at J, with 14 bases in the middle. The CDR3 has 15 amino acids. The CDR3 region is CAISGSDRTGNTIYF. CDR3 coding DNA: TGTGCCATCAGTGGTTCCGACAGAACAGGAAACACCATATATTTT.

As to this clone: Other DNA sequences in this sample translate to the same CDR3. The chain employs TRBV10-3 and TRBJ1-2; D call uncertain. CDR3 length: 12 residues. Trimming stripped 6 bases from V and 4 bases from J, with 9 bases between. Germline loops: CDR1 ENHRY, CDR2 SYGVKD. CDR3 bases: TGTGCCATCAGGAGGGAGGCCTATGGCTACACCTTC. As protein: CAIRREAYGYTF.

This sequence joins TRBV28 and TRBJ1-2, with 8 positions matching TRBD1. The germline CDR1 and CDR2 sequences are MDHEN and SYDVKM. With 2 bases clipped from V and 8 bases from J, the junction kept 4 bases outside the gene matches. This CDR3 region has 13 residues. CDR3 coding DNA: TGTGCCAGCAGTTTACAGGGGGCGAGGGGCTACACCTTC. The encoded protein is CASSLQGARGYTF.

This chain connects TRBV5-1 to TRBJ2-7; 7 bases are a match to TRBD1. CDR3 length equals 15 residues. V was pared by 1 base and J by 3 bases, with 7 bases of the junction left unmatched. Per the germline V gene, CDR1 is SGHRS and CDR2 is YFSETQ. Here the CDR3 DNA reads TGCGCCAGCAGCTTGTCGGGACAGATCAACTACGAGCAGTACTTC. Its protein product is CASSLSGQINYEQYF.

The chain combines TRBV2 with TRBJ2-1, with 8 positions matching TRBD2. The CDR3 is made up of 12 amino acids. Germline V gene lookup returns CDR1 SNHLY and CDR2 FYNNEI. V lost 8 bases and J lost 6; bases outside the gene matches: 3. DNA for the CDR3: TGTGCCAGCCAACGGGGGGGCAATGAGCAGTTCTTC. Translation gives CASQRGGNEQFF.

The chain couples TRBV28 to TRBJ1-2, with TRBD1 as a possible D gene (5 bases). Germline assignment: CDR1 MDHEN and CDR2 SYDVKM. CDR3 length: 14 amino acids. The ends were cut back, 1 base at V and 8 bases at J, with 14 bases in the middle. The CDR3 spells CASSLSGRVYGYTF. In DNA, the CDR3 is TGTGCCAGCAGTTTATCGGGCAGGGTCTACGGCTACACCTTC.

J is TRBJ1-2 and V is TRBV12-3 or TRBV12-4; 8 bases map to TRBD1. V lost 6 bases to trimming and J lost 7 bases; unmatched junction nucleotides: 7. The CDR3 is 13 amino acids. The CDR3 reads CASSPRGLVGYTF. CDR3 coding DNA: TGTGCCAGCAGCCCCAGGGGGCTTGTTGGCTACACCTTC.